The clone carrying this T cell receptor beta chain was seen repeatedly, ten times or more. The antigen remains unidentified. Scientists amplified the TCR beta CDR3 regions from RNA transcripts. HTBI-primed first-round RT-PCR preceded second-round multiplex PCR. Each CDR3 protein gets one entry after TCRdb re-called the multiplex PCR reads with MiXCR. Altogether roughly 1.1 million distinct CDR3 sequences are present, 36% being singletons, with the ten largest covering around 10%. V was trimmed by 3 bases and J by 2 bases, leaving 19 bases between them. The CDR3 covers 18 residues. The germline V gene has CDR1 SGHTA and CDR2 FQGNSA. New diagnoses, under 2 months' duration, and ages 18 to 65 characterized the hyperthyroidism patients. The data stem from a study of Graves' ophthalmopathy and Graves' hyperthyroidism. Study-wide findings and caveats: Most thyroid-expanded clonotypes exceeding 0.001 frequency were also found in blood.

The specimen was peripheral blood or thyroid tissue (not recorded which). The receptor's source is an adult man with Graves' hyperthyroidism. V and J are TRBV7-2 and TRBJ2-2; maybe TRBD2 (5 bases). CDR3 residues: CASSFKIGGLSNTGELFF. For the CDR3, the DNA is TGTGCCAGCAGCTTTAAGATCGGAGGACTTAGCAACACCGGGGAGCTGTTTTTT. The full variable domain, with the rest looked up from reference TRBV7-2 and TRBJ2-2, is GAGVSQSPSNKVTEKGKDVELRCDPISGHTALYWYRQSLGQGLEFLIYFQGNSAPDKSGLPSDRFSAERTGGSVSTLTIQRTQQEDSAVYLCASSFKIGGLSNTGELFFGEGSRLTVL.